The entry that follows covers one T cell receptor (beta chain) sequence. This entry belongs to a study of shared clonotypes between healthy human individuals. At the level of the study: Each donor had three CD4 naive, three CD4 memory, two CD8 naive and one CD8 memory plate.

Assay: immunoSEQ multiplex PCR; the TCRdb copy retains only in-frame clones and omits some. Among fewer than 1.6 million clones listed, 98% were seen once. Looked up from germline, CDR1 is MGHRA and CDR2 is YSYEKL. The CDR3 contains 14 residues. V dropped 0 bases and J dropped 8; count of bases not matched to a gene: 0. The specimen was naive CD4+ T cells sorted from blood. Specified subset: CD45RA+ positively selected. The V gene is TRBV4-1, the J gene TRBJ2-1; 11 positions match TRBD2. The TCR sequence derives from a man in his thirties or forties in good health. DNA for the CDR3: TGCGCCAGCAGCCAAGAACTAGCGGGGGATGAGCAGTTCTTC. Its translation is CASSQELAGDEQFF.